This T cell receptor (beta chain) originates from a study of shared clonotypes between healthy human individuals. General study results and limits: The study's rarefaction showed incomplete sorted-subset sequencing despite large depth. Naive subsets generally exceeded memory subsets in estimated richness.

In regard to this clone: Its target is not known.

Data came from immunoSEQ multiplex PCR; TCRdb stores just in-frame clones and leaves some out. The table includes millions of clones, more than 85% detected once. Germline-derived CDR1 and CDR2 are MDHEN and SYDVKM. The CDR3 is 14 amino acids. Losses at the gene ends were 5 bases for V and 4 bases for J; bases not matched to a gene: 5. What was sequenced was naive CD4+ T cells from PBMCs. As for subset: CD45RA+ positively selected. The chain employs TRBV28 and TRBJ2-4; 7 nucleotides agree with TRBD1. This TCR was sampled from a man between 18 and 35 years old in good health. Some clones in this sample may be carry-over from other donors' samples. The CDR3 nucleotides read TGTGCCAGCAGTGCAGGGGGTCTAAAAAACATTCAGTACTTC. It is translated as CASSAGGLKNIQYF. The whole variable domain, filled in from reference TRBV28 and TRBJ2-4, reads DVKVTQSSRYLVKRTGEKVFLECVQDMDHENMFWYRQDPGLGLRLIYFSYDVKMKEKGDIPEGYSVSREKKERFSLILESASTNQTSMYLCASSAGGLKNIQYFGAGTRLSVL.